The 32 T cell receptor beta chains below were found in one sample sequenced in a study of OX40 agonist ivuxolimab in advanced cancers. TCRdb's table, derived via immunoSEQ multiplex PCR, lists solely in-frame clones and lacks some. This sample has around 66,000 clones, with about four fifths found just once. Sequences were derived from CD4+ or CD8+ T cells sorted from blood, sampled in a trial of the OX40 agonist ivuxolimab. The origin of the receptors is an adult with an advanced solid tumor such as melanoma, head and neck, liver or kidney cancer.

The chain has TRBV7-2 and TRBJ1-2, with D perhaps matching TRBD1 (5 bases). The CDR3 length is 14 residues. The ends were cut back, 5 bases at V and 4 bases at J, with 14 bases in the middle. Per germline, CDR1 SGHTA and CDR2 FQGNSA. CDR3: CASSLTGQAYGYTF. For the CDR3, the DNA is TGTGCCAGCAGCCTCACGGGGCAGGCCTATGGCTACACCTTC.

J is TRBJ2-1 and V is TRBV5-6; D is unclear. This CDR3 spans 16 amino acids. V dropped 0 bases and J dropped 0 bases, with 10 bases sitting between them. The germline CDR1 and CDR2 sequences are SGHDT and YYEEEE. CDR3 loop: CASSLAFYLSYNEQFF. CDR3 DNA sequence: TGTGCCAGCAGCTTGGCTTTTTACCTCTCCTACAATGAGCAGTTCTTC.

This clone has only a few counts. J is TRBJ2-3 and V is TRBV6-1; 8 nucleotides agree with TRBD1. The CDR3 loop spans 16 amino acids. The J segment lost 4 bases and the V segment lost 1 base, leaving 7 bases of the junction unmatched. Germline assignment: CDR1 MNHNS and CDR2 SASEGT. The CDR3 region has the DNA TGTGCCAGCAGTGAAGGCCGGACAGGGAGACCAGATACGCAGTATTTT. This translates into CASSEGRTGRPDTQYF.

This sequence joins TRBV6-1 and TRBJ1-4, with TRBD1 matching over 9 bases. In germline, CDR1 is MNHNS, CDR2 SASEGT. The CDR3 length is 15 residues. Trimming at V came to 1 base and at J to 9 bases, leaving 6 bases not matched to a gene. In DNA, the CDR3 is TGTGCCAGCAGTGAAGGGGCGACAGGGGGGAAAAAACTGTTTTTT. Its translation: CASSEGATGGKKLFF.

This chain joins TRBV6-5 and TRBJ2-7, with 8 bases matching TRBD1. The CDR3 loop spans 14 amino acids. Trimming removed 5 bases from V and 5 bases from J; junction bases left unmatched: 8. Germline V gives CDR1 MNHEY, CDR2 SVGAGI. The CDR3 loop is CASSRQGQGDEQYV. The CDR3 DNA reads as TGTGCCAGCAGTCGACAGGGGCAAGGGGACGAGCAGTACGTC.

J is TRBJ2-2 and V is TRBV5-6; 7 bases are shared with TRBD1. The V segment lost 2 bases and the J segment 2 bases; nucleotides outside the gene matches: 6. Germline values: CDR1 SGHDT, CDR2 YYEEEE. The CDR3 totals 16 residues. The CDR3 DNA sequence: TGTGCCAGCAGCTTCCGGGGACAGCCAAACACCGGGGAGCTGTTTTTT. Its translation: CASSFRGQPNTGELFF.

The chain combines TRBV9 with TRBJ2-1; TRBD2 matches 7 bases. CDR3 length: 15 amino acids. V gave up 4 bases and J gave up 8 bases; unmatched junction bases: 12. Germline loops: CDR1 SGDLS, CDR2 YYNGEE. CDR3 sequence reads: CASSPKGGPDHEQFF. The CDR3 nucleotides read TGTGCCAGCAGCCCAAAGGGAGGGCCGGACCATGAGCAGTTCTTC.

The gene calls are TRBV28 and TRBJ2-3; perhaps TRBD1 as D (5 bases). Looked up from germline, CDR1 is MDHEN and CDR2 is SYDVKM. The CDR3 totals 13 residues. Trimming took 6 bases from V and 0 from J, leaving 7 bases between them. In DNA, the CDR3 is TGTGCCAGCAGCCCAGGGAGCACAGATACGCAGTATTTT. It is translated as CASSPGSTDTQYF.

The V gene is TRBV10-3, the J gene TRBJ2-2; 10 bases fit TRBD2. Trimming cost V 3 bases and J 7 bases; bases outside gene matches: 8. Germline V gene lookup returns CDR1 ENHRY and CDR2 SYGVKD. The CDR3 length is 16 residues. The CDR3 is CAISDRAGGSDGELFF. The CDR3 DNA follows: TGTGCCATCAGTGATCGAGCGGGGGGGAGCGACGGGGAGCTGTTTTTT.

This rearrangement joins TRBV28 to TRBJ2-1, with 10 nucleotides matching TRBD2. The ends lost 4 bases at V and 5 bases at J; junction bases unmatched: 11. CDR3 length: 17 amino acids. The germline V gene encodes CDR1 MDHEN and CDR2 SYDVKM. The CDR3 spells CASSYGPQGLADNEQFF. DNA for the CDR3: TGTGCCAGCAGTTACGGACCGCAAGGACTAGCGGACAATGAGCAGTTCTTC.

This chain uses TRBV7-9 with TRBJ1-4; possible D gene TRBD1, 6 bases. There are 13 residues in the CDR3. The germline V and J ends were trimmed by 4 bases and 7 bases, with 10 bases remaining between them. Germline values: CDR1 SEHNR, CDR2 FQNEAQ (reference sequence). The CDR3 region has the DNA TGTGCCAGCAGCTCCCAAGGGGGTGAAAAACTGTTTTTT. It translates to CASSSQGGEKLFF.

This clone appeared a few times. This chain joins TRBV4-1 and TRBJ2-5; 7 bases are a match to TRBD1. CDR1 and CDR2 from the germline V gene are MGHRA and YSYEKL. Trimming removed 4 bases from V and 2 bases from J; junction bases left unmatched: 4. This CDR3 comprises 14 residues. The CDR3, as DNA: TGCGCCAGCAGCCTTGGGACAGCTCAAGAGACCCAGTACTTC. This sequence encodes CASSLGTAQETQYF.

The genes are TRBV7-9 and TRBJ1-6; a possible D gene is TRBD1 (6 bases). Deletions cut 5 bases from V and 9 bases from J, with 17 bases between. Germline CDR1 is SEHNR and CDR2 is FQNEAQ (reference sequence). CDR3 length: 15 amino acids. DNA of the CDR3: TGTGCCAGCAGCCTGTCGGGGGGCAGAGGTTCACCCCTCCACTTT. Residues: CASSLSGGRGSPLHF.

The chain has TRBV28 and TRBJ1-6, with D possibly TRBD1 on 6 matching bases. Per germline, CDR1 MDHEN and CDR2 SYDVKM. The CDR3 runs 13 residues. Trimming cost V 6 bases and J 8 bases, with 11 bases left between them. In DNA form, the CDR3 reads TGTGCCAGCAGGTTACAGGGAGATTCACCCCTCCACTTT. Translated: CASRLQGDSPLHF.

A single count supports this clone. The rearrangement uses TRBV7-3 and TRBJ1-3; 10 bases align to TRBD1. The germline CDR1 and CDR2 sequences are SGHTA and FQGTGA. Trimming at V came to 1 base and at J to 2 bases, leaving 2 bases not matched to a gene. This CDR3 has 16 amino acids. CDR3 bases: TGTGCCAGCAGCTTAATGGGGACAGGGGCTGGAAACACCATATATTTT. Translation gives CASSLMGTGAGNTIYF.

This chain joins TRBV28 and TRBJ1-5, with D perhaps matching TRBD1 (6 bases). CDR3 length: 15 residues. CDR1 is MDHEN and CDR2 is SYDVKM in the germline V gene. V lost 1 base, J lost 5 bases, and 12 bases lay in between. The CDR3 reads CASSLLGAGDQPQHF. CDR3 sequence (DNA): TGTGCCAGCAGTTTATTAGGGGCAGGGGATCAGCCCCAGCATTTT.

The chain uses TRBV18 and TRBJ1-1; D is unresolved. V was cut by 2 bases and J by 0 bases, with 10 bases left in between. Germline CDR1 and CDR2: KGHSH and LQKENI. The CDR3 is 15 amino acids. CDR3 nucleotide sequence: TGTGCCAGCTCACCATCCGGACGGTTGAACACTGAAGCTTTCTTT. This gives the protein CASSPSGRLNTEAFF.

The CDR3 protein is CASSHTRTEAFF. The CDR3 DNA is TGTGCCAGCAGTCATACCCGCACTGAAGCTTTCTTT. The genes are TRBV28 and TRBJ1-1; no clear D gene. Germline assignment: CDR1 MDHEN and CDR2 SYDVKM. The germline V and J ends were trimmed by 5 bases and 4 bases, with 8 bases remaining between them. The CDR3 sequence is 12 residues long.

The CDR3 reads CASINQGDYGYTF. The DNA of the CDR3 is TGTGCCAGCATAAATCAAGGAGACTATGGCTACACCTTC. V and J are TRBV5-4 and TRBJ1-2; D is uncertain. Germline CDR1 and CDR2: SGHNT and YYREEE (reference sequence). Trimming shortened V by 6 bases and J by 3 bases, and 12 bases separated the two germline ends. The CDR3 has 13 residues.

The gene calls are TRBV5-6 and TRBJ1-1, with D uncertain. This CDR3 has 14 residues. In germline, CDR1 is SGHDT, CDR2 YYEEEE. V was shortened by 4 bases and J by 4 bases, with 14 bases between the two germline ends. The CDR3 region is CASSRRLPGTEAFF. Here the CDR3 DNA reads TGTGCCAGCAGCCGCCGTCTCCCGGGCACTGAAGCTTTCTTT.

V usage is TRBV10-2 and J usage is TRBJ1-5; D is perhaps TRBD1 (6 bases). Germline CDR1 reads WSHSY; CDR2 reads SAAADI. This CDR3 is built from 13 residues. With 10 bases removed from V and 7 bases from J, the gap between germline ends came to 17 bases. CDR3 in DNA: TGCGCCACCAAAAGGGGGATTGGGCAGCCCCAGCATTTT. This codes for CATKRGIGQPQHF.

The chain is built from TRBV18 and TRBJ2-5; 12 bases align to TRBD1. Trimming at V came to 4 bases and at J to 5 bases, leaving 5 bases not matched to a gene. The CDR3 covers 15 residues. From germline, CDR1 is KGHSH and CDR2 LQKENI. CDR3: CASSLGTGGVETQYF. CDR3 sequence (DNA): TGTGCCAGCTCACTGGGGACAGGGGGCGTCGAGACCCAGTACTTC.

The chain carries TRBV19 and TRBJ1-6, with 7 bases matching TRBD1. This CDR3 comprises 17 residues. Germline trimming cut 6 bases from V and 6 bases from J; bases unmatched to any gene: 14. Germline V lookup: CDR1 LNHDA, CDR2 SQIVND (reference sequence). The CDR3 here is CASSPGGPARGNSPLHF. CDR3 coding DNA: TGTGCCAGTAGCCCAGGGGGTCCCGCAAGAGGTAATTCACCCCTCCACTTT. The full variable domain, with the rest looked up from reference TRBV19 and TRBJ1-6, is DGGITQSPKYLFRKEGQNVTLSCEQNLNHDAMYWYRQDPGQGLRLIYYSQIVNDFQKGDIAEGYSVSREKKESFPLTVTSAQKNPTAFYLCASSPGGPARGNSPLHFGNGTRLTVT.

CDR3 protein: CAWGSIVHGYTF. The CDR3, as DNA: TGTGCCTGGGGTTCGATAGTACATGGCTACACCTTC. The V call is TRBV30, the J call TRBJ1-2; D is ambiguous. V was clipped by 5 bases and J by 6 bases, with 13 bases between them. The CDR3 contains 12 residues. Germline V gene data show CDR1 as GTSNPN and CDR2 as SVGIG (reference sequence).

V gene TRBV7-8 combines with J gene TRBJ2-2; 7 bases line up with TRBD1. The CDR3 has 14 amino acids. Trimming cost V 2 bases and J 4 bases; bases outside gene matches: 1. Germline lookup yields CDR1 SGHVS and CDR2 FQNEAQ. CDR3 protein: CASSLSGGTGELFF. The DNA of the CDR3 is TGTGCCAGCAGCTTATCAGGGGGCACCGGGGAGCTGTTTTTT.

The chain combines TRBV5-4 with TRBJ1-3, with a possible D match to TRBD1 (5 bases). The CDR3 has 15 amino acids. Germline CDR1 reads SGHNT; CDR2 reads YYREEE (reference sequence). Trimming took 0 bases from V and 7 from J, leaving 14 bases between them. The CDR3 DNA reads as TGTGCCAGCAGCTTGGGTGGGGGGAGCGTGAACACCATATATTTT. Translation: CASSLGGGSVNTIYF.

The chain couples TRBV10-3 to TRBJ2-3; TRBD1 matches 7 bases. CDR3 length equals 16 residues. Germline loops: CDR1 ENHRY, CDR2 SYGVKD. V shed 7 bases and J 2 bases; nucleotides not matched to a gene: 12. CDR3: CAIKKSGTAPTDTQYF. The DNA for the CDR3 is TGTGCCATCAAAAAGTCGGGGACAGCACCCACAGATACGCAGTATTTT.

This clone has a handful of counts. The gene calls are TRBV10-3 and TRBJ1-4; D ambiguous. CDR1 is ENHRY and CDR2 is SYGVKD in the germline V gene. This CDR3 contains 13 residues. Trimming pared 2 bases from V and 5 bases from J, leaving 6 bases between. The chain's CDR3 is CAISEPRNEKLFF. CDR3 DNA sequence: TGTGCCATCAGTGAGCCGCGGAATGAAAAACTGTTTTTT.

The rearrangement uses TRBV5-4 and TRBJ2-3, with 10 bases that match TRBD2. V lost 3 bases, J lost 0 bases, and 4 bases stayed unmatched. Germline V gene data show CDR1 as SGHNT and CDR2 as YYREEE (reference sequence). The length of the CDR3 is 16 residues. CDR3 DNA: TGTGCCAGCAGCTCACCGACTAGCGGGAGCACAGATACGCAGTATTTT. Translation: CASSSPTSGSTDTQYF.

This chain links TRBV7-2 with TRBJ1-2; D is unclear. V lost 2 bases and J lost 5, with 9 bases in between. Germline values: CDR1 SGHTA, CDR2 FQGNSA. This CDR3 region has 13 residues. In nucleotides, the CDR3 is TGTGCCAGCAGCTTACTTCAGGTTTATGGCTACACCTTC. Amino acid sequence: CASSLLQVYGYTF.

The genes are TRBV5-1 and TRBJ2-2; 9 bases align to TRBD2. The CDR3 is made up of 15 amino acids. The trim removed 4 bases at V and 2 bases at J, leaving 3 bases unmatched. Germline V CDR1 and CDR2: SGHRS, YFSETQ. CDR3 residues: CASSEGTSNTGELFF. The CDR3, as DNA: TGCGCCAGCAGCGAAGGGACTAGCAACACCGGGGAGCTGTTTTTT.

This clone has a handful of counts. CDR3 amino acids: CASSLALAGWGEQFF. Here the CDR3 DNA reads TGTGCCAGCAGCTTAGCACTAGCGGGGTGGGGGGAGCAGTTCTTC. The chain employs TRBV7-2 and TRBJ2-1, with 10 bases aligning to TRBD2. CDR1 is SGHTA, CDR2 FQGNSA, per germline. The ends lost 0 bases at V and 10 bases at J; junction bases unmatched: 6. The CDR3 consists of 15 residues.